Below, 8 T cell receptor beta chains from the same sample are listed, as sequenced in a study of blood T cells in healthy people across ages. Through a sample-barcoded 5' primer and a J-beta primer mix, a second PCR was run for roughly 6 to 11 cycles. Via MiXCR, TCRdb re-called the 5' RACE reads, giving one row per CDR3 protein. The sample contains around 690,000 distinct CDR3 sequences, approximately 59% of which appear only once. Material for sequencing was blood. The source is a man aged 55 to 70 in good health.

The CDR3 bases are TGCGCCAGCAGCCGGGACTACAATGAGCAGTTCTTC. It encodes CASSRDYNEQFF. This chain joins TRBV5-1 and TRBJ2-1; maybe TRBD2 (5 bases). The CDR3 length is 12 residues. The V gene lost 4 bases and the J gene lost 3 bases, with 5 bases spanning the gap. From germline, CDR1 is SGHRS and CDR2 YFSETQ.

This clonotype was found once. The chain employs TRBV6-5 and TRBJ2-3; D is uncertain. Trimming shortened V by 2 bases and J by 2 bases, and 8 bases separated the two germline ends. Germline V CDR1 and CDR2: MNHEY, SVGAGI. This CDR3 comprises 14 residues. The CDR3 nucleotides are TGTGCCAGCAGTTACGACGGAAACACAGATACGCAGTATTTT. Encoded protein: CASSYDGNTDTQYF.

This clonotype has a handful of counts. This chain's CDR3 is CSARGEDGGNSPLHF. The CDR3 nucleotides are TGCAGTGCTAGAGGGGAGGACGGTGGTAATTCACCCCTCCACTTT. The gene calls are TRBV20-1 and TRBJ1-6, with unresolved D. Germline V gene sequence: CDR1 DFQATT, CDR2 SNEGSKA (reference sequence). This CDR3 comprises 15 residues. V was pared by 1 base and J by 6 bases, with 13 bases between.

J is TRBJ2-5 and V is TRBV9; no clear D gene. V lost 0 bases and J 6 bases, leaving 9 bases between the germline ends. The CDR3 totals 13 residues. Germline V gene data show CDR1 as SGDLS and CDR2 as YYNGEE. The CDR3 bases are TGTGCCAGCAGCGTAGATGCCAGACAGACCCAGTACTTC. Amino acid sequence: CASSVDARQTQYF.

This clonotype was seen only a few times. The chain has TRBV4-2 and TRBJ2-5, with TRBD1 identical over 8 bases. CDR3 size: 17 residues. The trim removed 0 bases at V and 2 bases at J, leaving 8 bases unmatched. Germline assignment: CDR1 LGHNA and CDR2 YNFKEQ. The chain's CDR3 is CASSQDRGTGGQETQYF. For the CDR3, the DNA is TGTGCCAGCAGCCAAGATAGGGGGACAGGCGGGCAAGAGACCCAGTACTTC.

This clonotype has just a few counts. The V gene is TRBV4-1, the J gene TRBJ2-7, with D perhaps TRBD1 or TRBD2 (5 bases each). This CDR3 has 15 residues. Germline V lookup: CDR1 MGHRA, CDR2 YSYEKL. Trimming cost V 4 bases and J 2 bases, with 15 bases left between them. The CDR3 region is CASSLGTVSAYEQYF. The CDR3 DNA sequence: TGCGCCAGCAGCCTCGGGACGGTAAGCGCCTACGAGCAGTACTTC.

This clonotype came up a few times. A read error may account for a junction end that differs from germline. V usage is TRBV5-1 and J usage is TRBJ2-5; D remains unclear. The germline V gene has CDR1 SGHRS and CDR2 YFSETQ. CDR3 length: 13 residues. DNA for the CDR3: TGTGCCAGCAGCGTACAGCCCCAAGAGACCCAGTACTTC. This encodes CASSVQPQETQYF. The full variable domain, completed using reference TRBV5-1 and TRBJ2-5, is KAGVTQTPRYLIKTRGQQVTLSCSPISGHRSVSWYQQTPGQGLQFLFEYFSETQRNKGNFPGRFSGRQFSNSRSEMNVSTLELGDSALYLCASSVQPQETQYFGPGTRLLVL.

This chain links TRBV25-1 with TRBJ2-5; 9 bases map to TRBD2. The V and J ends lost 2 bases and 9 bases, in that order; junction bases with no gene match: 7. CDR1 is MGHDK, CDR2 SYGVNS, per germline. The CDR3 loop spans 14 amino acids. The CDR3 DNA reads TGTGCCAGCAGTGAACGGCTAGCGGGGTTGGCCCAGTACTTC. It codes for CASSERLAGLAQYF.